This TCR beta chain was obtained from a study of T cells after yellow fever vaccination. Study at large: Researchers used SMART-Seq v4 Ultra Low Input to prepare fractions that had low cell numbers. The study's findings and limits: Contamination of FACS-sorted repertoires by abundant clonotypes from the bulk population could occur. The secondary T-cell response peaked on day 5, not day 15, but was weaker.

By 5'RACE template switching, TCR cDNA was produced, with a universal primer site and UMIs added in the process. TCRdb re-analysed the 5' RACE reads in MiXCR, keeping a single row per CDR3 protein. The table records under 250,000 distinct CDR3 sequences, around 3.1% of them present only once. This clonotype was recorded many times. The antigen remains unidentified. The sample consisted of CD4+ T cells sorted from PBMCs, taken 10 days after the yellow fever booster vaccination. The clonotype originates from a man younger than 30 who received the YFV17D yellow fever vaccine.

DNA of the CDR3: TGTGCCGGCTCACAGGGGGAAGGGACTGAAGCTTTCTTT. Its protein is CAGSQGEGTEAFF. The chain carries TRBV7-9 and TRBJ1-1, with 8 bases aligning to TRBD1. With 11 bases clipped from V and 5 bases from J, the junction kept 10 bases outside the gene matches. Germline lookup yields CDR1 SEHNR and CDR2 FQNEAQ (reference sequence). The CDR3 totals 13 residues.